Below are 6 T cell receptor beta chains sequenced from a single sample in a study of T cells in Graves' hyperthyroidism and ophthalmopathy. What was amplified from RNA transcripts were TCR beta CDR3 regions. Primed by the HTBI set, a first-round RT-PCR was run on the TCR CDR3. TCRdb re-analysed the multiplex PCR reads in MiXCR, keeping a single row per CDR3 protein. The sample consists of 360,000 or so distinct CDR3 sequences, 15% to 20% of them appearing once. The material sequenced was blood. All receptors derive from a woman aged 18-29 years with Graves' hyperthyroidism.

V gene TRBV12-3 or TRBV12-4 combines with J gene TRBJ2-7, with D perhaps given as TRBD1 or TRBD2 (5 bases each). The length of the CDR3 is 14 residues. Deletions cut 1 base from V and 3 bases from J, with 10 bases between. The CDR3 sequence is CASSLVGPNYEQYF. CDR3 nucleotide sequence: TGTGCCAGCAGTTTAGTGGGACCAAACTACGAGCAGTACTTC.

This clonotype showed up many times. This rearrangement joins TRBV28 to TRBJ2-5; maybe TRBD1 (6 bases). The CDR3 has 15 residues. V was pared by 6 bases and J by 3 bases, with 17 bases between. From germline, CDR1 is MDHEN and CDR2 SYDVKM. The CDR3: CASRSGAVAEETQYF. CDR3 bases: TGTGCCAGCAGGTCAGGGGCGGTTGCGGAAGAGACCCAGTACTTC.

The chain is built from TRBV28 and TRBJ1-6; TRBD1 matches at 8 bases. The CDR3 extends over 15 amino acids. The V and J ends lost 2 bases and 7 bases, in that order; junction bases with no gene match: 4. Germline CDR1 MDHEN, CDR2 SYDVKM. CDR3 nucleotide sequence: TGTGCCAGCAGTTTAAGCGGGACAGGAAATTCACCCCTCCACTTT. Protein product: CASSLSGTGNSPLHF.

This clonotype was counted at least ten times. This chain uses TRBV6-5 with TRBJ1-1; maybe TRBD1 (6 bases). With 0 bases removed from V and 3 bases from J, the gap between germline ends came to 17 bases. The CDR3 totals 17 residues. Germline V gives CDR1 MNHEY, CDR2 SVGAGI. The CDR3 here is CASSYSGFAGEDTEAFF. DNA of the CDR3: TGTGCCAGCAGTTACTCAGGCTTCGCAGGGGAGGACACTGAAGCTTTCTTT.

The rearrangement links TRBV11-2 to TRBJ2-2, with D maybe TRBD1 (6 bases). In germline, CDR1 is SGHAT, CDR2 FQNNGV. This CDR3 comprises 15 residues. Trimming pared 3 bases from V and 6 bases from J, leaving 14 bases between. The CDR3 bases are TGTGCCAGCAGCTTGATCGGTCCAGGGGCCGGGGAGCTGTTTTTT. It codes for CASSLIGPGAGELFF.

This clonotype was seen at least ten times. The rearrangement uses TRBV18 and TRBJ2-2; tentatively, D is TRBD2 (5 bases). CDR1 and CDR2 from the germline V gene are KGHSH and LQKENI. V lost 4 bases and J lost 6, with 15 bases in between. The CDR3 consists of 15 residues. This chain's CDR3 is CASSRTPGSSGELFF. The CDR3 region has the DNA TGTGCCAGCTCACGGACTCCGGGGAGCTCCGGGGAGCTGTTTTTT. Full variable domain (missing parts from reference TRBV18 and TRBJ2-2): NAGVMQNPRHLVRRRGQEARLRCSPMKGHSHVYWYRQLPEEGLKFMVYLQKENIIDESGMPKERFSAEFPKEGPSILRIQQVVRGDSAAYFCASSRTPGSSGELFFGEGSRLTVL.